This T cell receptor (beta chain) is from a study of regulatory T cells in long-lasting Graves disease. Study results and limitations: TRBV28, TRBJ1-2 and TRBJ2-5 emerged as the favored segments in persistent disease. Peripheral blood was the sole material, not thyroid tissue.

On this clonotype: No antigen is known for it.

The CDR3 loop spans 17 amino acids. From germline, CDR1 is SGHTA and CDR2 FQGNSA. V shed 5 bases and J shed 11 bases, with 25 bases lying between them. To make TCR beta libraries, researchers used iRepertoire HTBI primers and Arm-PCR of CDR3 regions. Each CDR3 protein is one row after TCRdb ran MiXCR on the multiplex PCR reads. The sample holds under 500,000 distinct CDR3 sequences, roughly 20% seen once. Time point of the sample: persistent/refractory GD, antithyroid drugs over 5 years with positive TRAb. The TCR library was made from RNA extracted from PBMCs. Collection of peripheral blood (about 8.1 milliliters) was done using EDTA tubes.

Here the sequenced sample was peripheral blood mononuclear cells (PBMCs), taken when the disease was refractory, from a patient treated with antithyroid drugs. The V call is TRBV7-2, the J call TRBJ1-6; no clear D gene. This TCR was sampled from a female donor with Graves disease. The CDR3 region has the DNA TGTGCCAGCAGCAGCCGGGTACCTGGTTCAATAAATCCACCCCTCCACTTT. Amino acids: CASSSRVPGSINPPLHF.